One sample yielded the 4 T cell receptor beta chains listed below, sequenced in a study of blood T cell repertoires in COVID-19. Clones were sequenced by immunoSEQ multiplex PCR, and TCRdb holds only the in-frame ones, with some missing. The sample contains 390,000 or so clones, 85% to 90% of which appear only once. Sequencing used PBMCs or T cells enriched from blood (not recorded which). These receptor sequences come from a woman aged 50 to 60 who had recovered from COVID-19.

This clone has only one observation. The chain has TRBV30 and TRBJ1-6, with D possibly TRBD1 on 5 matching bases. The V gene lost 2 bases and the J gene lost 14 bases, with 13 bases spanning the gap. Looked up from germline, CDR1 is GTSNPN and CDR2 is SVGIG (reference sequence). The CDR3 has 12 residues. The CDR3 coding sequence is TGTGCCTGGAGTAAGGGGAAGAGGACCCTCCACTTT. It translates to CAWSKGKRTLHF.

The chain carries TRBV15 and TRBJ1-1; D is uncertain. The CDR3 spans 14 residues. The germline V and J ends were trimmed by 0 bases and 4 bases, with 9 bases remaining between them. CDR1 and CDR2 (germline): LNHNV, YYDKDF (reference sequence). The CDR3, as DNA: TGTGCCACCAGCAGAGACTTTTCGGGCACTGAAGCTTTCTTT. This gives the protein CATSRDFSGTEAFF.

The chain recombines TRBV29-1 with TRBJ2-1, with 10 positions matching TRBD2. The CDR3 sequence is 13 residues long. With 7 bases clipped from V and 5 bases from J, the junction kept 5 bases outside the gene matches. Germline V gives CDR1 SQVTM, CDR2 ANQGSEA. CDR3 region: CSALAGANNEQFF. In nucleotides, the CDR3 is TGCAGCGCCCTAGCGGGGGCGAACAATGAGCAGTTCTTC.

The genes are TRBV3-1 (or the pseudogene TRBV3-2) and TRBJ1-5; maybe TRBD1 (5 bases). This CDR3 contains 13 residues. Germline assignment: CDR1 LGHDT and CDR2 YNNKEL (reference sequence). The V gene lost 3 bases and the J gene lost 7 bases, with 10 bases spanning the gap. The CDR3 DNA sequence: TGTGCCAGCAGCCAGGGGACTTCCCAGCCCCAGCATTTT. Protein sequence: CASSQGTSQPQHF.